This T cell receptor beta chain was sequenced for a study of T cells in Graves' hyperthyroidism and ophthalmopathy. Study-wide points: Appearing also in blood were most of the thyroid clonotypes expanded above 0.001. Patients with ophthalmopathy were separated from those with stable hyperthyroidism by a 13 V-J model.

The authors took PBMCs from roughly 10 ml fresh peripheral blood. This CDR3 has 16 amino acids. Germline CDR1 and CDR2: SEHNR and FQNEAQ (reference sequence). Trimming cost V 2 bases and J 5 bases, with 16 bases left between them. Regarding this clonotype: The antigen is undetermined.

Amplified TCR beta CDR3 regions derived from RNA transcripts. During a first-round RT-PCR of the TCR CDR3, the HTBI primer set was used. TCRdb independently ran MiXCR on the multiplex PCR reads; one entry per CDR3 protein. In the table there are a few hundred thousand distinct CDR3 sequences, around 14% of which are singletons. The chain links TRBV7-9 to TRBJ1-5; D perhaps matches TRBD1 (5 bases). Sequencing used blood. The sequence was collected from a woman in her twenties or thirties with Graves' hyperthyroidism that later progressed to Graves' ophthalmopathy. For the CDR3, the DNA is TGTGCCAGCAGCTTAAGTAGGGGACCGATAGATCAGCCCCAGCATTTT. This translates into CASSLSRGPIDQPQHF.